A selection of T cell receptor beta chains follows, all from one sample in a study of OX40 agonist ivuxolimab in advanced cancers. Only in-frame clones appear in the TCRdb table, and some are missing; sequencing was by immunoSEQ multiplex PCR. The top ten hold around 17% of the sample, which has fewer than 45,000 clones, roughly nine tenths seen once. Sequenced material: CD4+ or CD8+ T cells sorted from blood, taken in a trial of the OX40 agonist ivuxolimab. Receptor source: an adult with an advanced solid tumor such as melanoma, head and neck, liver or kidney cancer. The CDR3 runs from the conserved cysteine through the conserved F or W. D genes are given only for firm matches. Clone sizes are given selectively: once, few, many, or a class where the clone is expanded.

V gene	D gene	clone size	J gene	CDR3 protein	CDR3 DNA
TRBV9	-	-	TRBJ2-2	CASSVAGGTSNTGELFF	TGTGCCAGCAGCGTAGCAGGAGGGACCTCGAACACCGGGGAGCTGTTTTTT
TRBV5-1	TRBD2	-	TRBJ2-1	CASSRSRQAGAYNEQFF	TGCGCCAGCAGCCGATCCCGCCAGGCGGGAGCTTACAATGAGCAGTTCTTC
TRBV6-1	TRBD1	-	TRBJ1-4	CASITGTGNEKLFF	TGTGCCAGTATTACCGGGACAGGGAATGAAAAACTGTTTTTT
TRBV5-5	-	-	TRBJ2-1	CASSLRGFYNEQFF	TGTGCCAGCAGCTTGCGGGGGTTCTACAATGAGCAGTTCTTC
TRBV19	-	-	TRBJ2-3	CASSILGGTDTQYF	TGTGCCAGTAGTATTTTGGGAGGCACAGATACGCAGTATTTT
TRBV5-1	-	-	TRBJ1-2	CASSLGFRGDGYTF	TGCGCCAGCAGCTTGGGTTTTCGAGGGGATGGCTACACCTTC
TRBV4-1	-	-	TRBJ2-2	CASSSGIPTGELFF	TGCGCCAGCAGCTCAGGTATCCCCACCGGGGAGCTGTTTTTT
TRBV19	-	once	TRBJ2-7	CASSIRGSHEQYF	TGTGCCAGTAGTATAAGAGGTTCCCACGAGCAGTACTTC
TRBV5-1	TRBD2	once	TRBJ2-1	CASSLASGGGREQFF	TGCGCCAGCAGCTTGGCCTCGGGAGGGGGGCGTGAGCAGTTCTTC
TRBV4-2	-	-	TRBJ2-6	CASSQDRDSGANVLTF	TGTGCCAGCAGCCAAGATCGGGACTCTGGGGCCAACGTCCTGACTTTC
TRBV18	-	-	TRBJ2-2	CASSPYPTLITGELFF	TGTGCCAGCTCACCATACCCGACTCTTATCACCGGGGAGCTGTTTTTT
TRBV7-2	-	-	TRBJ2-1	CASSWDSYNEQFF	TGTGCCAGCAGCTGGGATTCCTACAATGAGCAGTTCTTC
TRBV6-1	TRBD1	large	TRBJ2-7	CASSARQGVYEQYF	TGTGCCAGCAGTGCTAGACAGGGGGTTTACGAGCAGTACTTC
TRBV18	TRBD2	few	TRBJ2-7	CASSPLKSSGGEQYF	TGTGCCAGCTCACCACTCAAGTCTAGCGGTGGGGAGCAGTACTTC
TRBV5-1	TRBD1	-	TRBJ1-6	CASSRTGPNSPLHF	TGCGCCAGCAGCCGGACAGGGCCAAATTCACCCCTCCACTTT
TRBV5-5	-	-	TRBJ2-7	CASSPLSGSPYEQYF	TGTGCCAGCAGCCCCCTGAGCGGTAGCCCCTACGAGCAGTACTTC
TRBV4-1	TRBD2	-	TRBJ2-1	CASSPGLVAQFF	TGCGCCAGCAGCCCCGGACTAGTGGCGCAGTTCTTC
TRBV30	-	-	TRBJ1-2	CAWMGTKNGYTF	TGTGCCTGGATGGGGACCAAAAATGGCTACACCTTC
TRBV10-2	TRBD1	-	TRBJ2-7	CASSEPGQGHSWEGRDVYEQYF	TGCGCCAGCAGTGAACCGGGACAGGGGCATTCGTGGGAGGGCCGAGACGTATACGAGCAGTACTTC
TRBV2	-	-	TRBJ1-3	CASSRYRPEGALGNTIYF	TGTGCCAGCAGTCGCTACCGTCCAGAAGGGGCTTTGGGAAACACCATATATTTT
TRBV5-1	TRBD2	-	TRBJ2-2	CASSFPTSGRAGTGELFF	TGCGCCAGCAGCTTTCCGACTAGCGGGAGGGCCGGCACCGGGGAGCTGTTTTTT
TRBV27	-	-	TRBJ2-7	CASSLYRGAYEQYF	TGTGCCAGCAGTTTATACCGGGGTGCCTACGAGCAGTACTTC
TRBV30	-	-	TRBJ2-2	CAWNSLANTGELFF	TGTGCCTGGAATTCACTAGCGAACACCGGGGAGCTGTTTTTT
TRBV21-1	-	-	TRBJ1-4	CASSKVPDRAVATNEKLFF	TGTGCCAGCAGCAAAGTTCCCGACAGGGCGGTCGCAACTAATGAAAAACTGTTTTTT
TRBV11-2	TRBD2	few	TRBJ2-7	CASSLAASGNSYEQYF	TGTGCCAGCAGCTTAGCTGCTAGCGGGAATTCCTACGAGCAGTACTTC
TRBV18	-	-	TRBJ2-5	CASSSYQETQYF	TGTGCCAGCTCATCCTACCAAGAGACCCAGTACTTC
TRBV19	-	-	TRBJ2-5	CASSSYRVSQETQYF	TGTGCCAGTAGTTCCTACAGGGTGTCCCAAGAGACCCAGTACTTC
TRBV7-8	-	-	TRBJ2-2	CASSNDRRGAGELFF	TGTGCCAGCAGCAACGACCGAAGGGGGGCCGGGGAGCTGTTTTTT
TRBV6-6	-	once	TRBJ1-4	CASSEYRGPNEKLFF	TGTGCCAGCAGCGAGTACCGAGGCCCTAATGAAAAACTGTTTTTT
TRBV5-1	-	-	TRBJ1-2	CASSFGGSGKGYTF	TGCGCCAGCAGCTTCGGAGGGTCCGGGAAGGGCTACACCTTC
TRBV6-5	TRBD1	-	TRBJ1-2	CASSYTTGGNYGYTF	TGTGCCAGCAGTTACACGACAGGGGGCAACTATGGCTACACCTTC
TRBV19	-	once	TRBJ1-1	CASSIDGFRNKPEAFF	TGTGCCAGTAGTATAGACGGGTTTAGGAACAAGCCTGAAGCTTTCTTT
TRBV6-1	-	few	TRBJ1-2	CASSDEGGYGYTF	TGTGCCAGCAGTGATGAAGGGGGCTATGGCTACACCTTC
TRBV18	TRBD1	-	TRBJ2-7	CASSPGQGAYEQYF	TGTGCCAGCTCACCAGGACAGGGGGCCTACGAGCAGTACTTC
TRBV6-5	-	-	TRBJ2-5	CASSWLRQETQYF	TGTGCCAGCAGTTGGTTGCGGCAAGAGACCCAGTACTTC
TRBV11-2	TRBD2	few	TRBJ2-1	CASSLFTSGTNEQFF	TGTGCCAGCAGCTTATTTACTAGCGGGACCAATGAGCAGTTCTTC
TRBV21-1	-	-	TRBJ2-5	CASKRYAEGPQETQYF	TGTGCCAGCAAGAGATACGCAGAGGGCCCACAAGAGACCCAGTACTTC
TRBV7-2	-	once	TRBJ1-2	CASSLAAANYGYTF	TGTGCCAGCAGCTTAGCTGCGGCTAACTATGGCTACACCTTC
TRBV13	-	-	TRBJ2-7	CASSLGGQGYYEQYF	TGTGCCAGCAGCTTAGGAGGGCAGGGGTACTACGAGCAGTACTTC
TRBV11-3	-	-	TRBJ2-1	CASSLNGPNNEQFF	TGTGCCAGCAGCCTGAACGGGCCGAACAATGAGCAGTTCTTC
TRBV5-1	-	-	TRBJ1-1	CASRSRRGTEAFF	TGCGCCAGCAGGTCTAGGCGGGGCACTGAAGCTTTCTTT
TRBV19	-	-	TRBJ2-2	CASSQRRITNTGELFF	TGTGCCAGTAGCCAGCGCAGGATAACGAACACCGGGGAGCTGTTTTTT
TRBV27	-	-	TRBJ2-1	CASSLSRARSGFF	TGTGCCAGCAGTTTATCTAGGGCCCGTTCGGGGTTCTTC
TRBV13	-	-	TRBJ2-2	CASSLSRDFGELFF	TGTGCCAGCAGCTTAAGTAGGGATTTCGGGGAGCTGTTTTTT
TRBV19	TRBD1	-	TRBJ1-5	CASSKGDRDVGPQHF	TGTGCCAGTAGTAAGGGGGACAGGGATGTCGGTCCCCAGCATTTT
TRBV30	-	-	TRBJ1-1	CAWSVSTEAFF	TGTGCCTGGAGTGTATCCACTGAAGCTTTCTTT
TRBV30	TRBD1	-	TRBJ1-2	CAWRGTGERGYTGYTF	TGTGCCTGGAGGGGGACAGGGGAAAGGGGCTACACGGGCTACACCTTC
TRBV5-1	-	-	TRBJ1-1	CASSLSWGGNTEAFF	TGCGCCAGCAGCTTGTCCTGGGGTGGGAACACTGAAGCTTTCTTT
TRBV27	TRBD2	-	TRBJ2-1	CASSLSLGTRNNEQFF	TGTGCCAGCAGTTTATCCTTGGGGACTAGGAACAATGAGCAGTTCTTC
TRBV19	-	-	TRBJ1-4	CASTPGPRVEKLFF	TGTGCCAGTACTCCCGGGCCACGGGTCGAAAAACTGTTTTTT
TRBV5-1	-	once	TRBJ2-5	CASSWKPRDYQETQYF	TGCGCCAGCAGCTGGAAACCCCGGGACTACCAAGAGACCCAGTACTTC
TRBV2	-	-	TRBJ2-7	CASGQYYEQYF	TGTGCCAGCGGACAGTACTACGAGCAGTACTTC
TRBV10-3	TRBD1	-	TRBJ2-7	CAIRDRQGSNYEQYF	TGTGCCATCAGAGACCGACAGGGGTCTAACTACGAGCAGTACTTC
TRBV9	-	-	TRBJ1-1	CASSVDEGLNTEAFF	TGTGCCAGCAGCGTAGACGAGGGACTAAACACTGAAGCTTTCTTT
TRBV6-6	TRBD1	once	TRBJ2-1	CASSYAGGWDEQFF	TGTGCCAGCAGTTACGCAGGGGGCTGGGATGAGCAGTTCTTC
TRBV7-9	-	-	TRBJ2-5	CASSLGPTKQETQYF	TGTGCCAGCAGCTTAGGGCCAACGAAACAAGAGACCCAGTACTTC
TRBV27	-	once	TRBJ2-1	CASSFESSYNEQFF	TGTGCCAGCAGTTTCGAGAGCTCCTACAATGAGCAGTTCTTC